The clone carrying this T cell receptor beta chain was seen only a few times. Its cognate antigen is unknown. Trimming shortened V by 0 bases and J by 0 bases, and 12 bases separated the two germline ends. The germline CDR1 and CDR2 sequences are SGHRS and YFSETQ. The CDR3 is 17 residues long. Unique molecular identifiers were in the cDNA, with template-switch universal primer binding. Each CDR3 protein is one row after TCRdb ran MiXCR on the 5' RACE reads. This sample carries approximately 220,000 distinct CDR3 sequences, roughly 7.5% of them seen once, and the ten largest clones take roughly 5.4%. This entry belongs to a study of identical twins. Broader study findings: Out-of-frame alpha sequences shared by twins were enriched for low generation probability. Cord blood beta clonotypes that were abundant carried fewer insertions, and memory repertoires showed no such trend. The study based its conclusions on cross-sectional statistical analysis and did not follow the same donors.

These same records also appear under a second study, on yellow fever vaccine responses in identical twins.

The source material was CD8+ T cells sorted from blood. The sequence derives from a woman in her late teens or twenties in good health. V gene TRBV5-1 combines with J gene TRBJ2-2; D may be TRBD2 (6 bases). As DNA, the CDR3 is TGCGCCAGCAGCTTGGTTAGCGGATACTCGAACACCGGGGAGCTGTTTTTT. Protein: CASSLVSGYSNTGELFF. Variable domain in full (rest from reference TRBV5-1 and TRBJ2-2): KAGVTQTPRYLIKTRGQQVTLSCSPISGHRSVSWYQQTPGQGLQFLFEYFSETQRNKGNFPGRFSGRQFSNSRSEMNVSTLELGDSALYLCASSLVSGYSNTGELFFGEGSRLTVL.